Below are 17 T cell receptor beta chains sequenced from a single sample in a study of CD8+ T cells in alopecia areata. Extracted RNA was reverse transcribed into cDNA, the sequencing template. Repertoires were generated with immunoSEQ multiplex PCR, while TCRdb's copy carries only in-frame clones and drops some. The table has 150,000 or so clones, over 70% seen once. The sample consisted of CD8+ T cells sorted from blood, taken at week 0. The receptor set was obtained from a human donor with alopecia areata.

This chain connects TRBV12-5 to TRBJ1-1; a weak D match, TRBD1 (6 bases). The CDR3 runs 16 residues. Deletions cut 3 bases from V and 1 base from J, with 15 bases between. The V gene's germline CDR1 is LGHNT and CDR2 FRNRAP. The CDR3 loop is CASGFNPGHGNTEAFF. Here the CDR3 DNA reads TGTGCTAGTGGTTTCAATCCGGGACACGGGAACACTGAAGCTTTCTTT.

The CDR3 is CASSRNRPPYYEQYF. CDR3 coding DNA: TGTGCCAGCAGCCGAAACAGGCCTCCCTACTACGAGCAGTACTTC. V is TRBV5-4 and J is TRBJ2-7, with TRBD1 as a possible D gene (5 bases). Germline values: CDR1 SGHNT, CDR2 YYREEE (reference sequence). V lost 4 bases and J 3 bases, leaving 17 bases between the germline ends. CDR3 length: 15 residues.

This rearrangement joins TRBV5-4 to TRBJ2-7, with D possibly matching TRBD2 (6 bases). Trimming cost V 4 bases and J 1 base, with 12 bases left between them. The CDR3 is 14 amino acids. CDR1 and CDR2 from the germline V gene are SGHNT and YYREEE (reference sequence). CDR3 bases: TGTGCCAGCAGCCGCCGAGGGAGGTCCTACGAGCAGTACTTC. This encodes CASSRRGRSYEQYF.

As DNA, the CDR3 is TGTGCCAGCAGCTTATCAGGGCGCAGGGAGACTGAAGCTTTCTTT. Amino acids: CASSLSGRRETEAFF. The rearrangement joins TRBV7-9 to TRBJ1-1; perhaps TRBD1 as D (5 bases). Trimming left V 2 bases short and J 5 bases short, with 15 bases between. Looked up from germline, CDR1 is SEHNR and CDR2 is FQNEAQ (reference sequence). The CDR3 extends over 15 amino acids. Full variable domain (rest looked up from reference TRBV7-9 and TRBJ1-1): DTGVSQNPRHKITKRGQNVTFRCDPISEHNRLYWYRQTLGQGPEFLTYFQNEAQLEKSRLLSDRFSAERPKGSFSTLEIQRTEQGDSAMYLCASSLSGRRETEAFFGQGTRLTVV.

The genes are TRBV5-1 and TRBJ1-5, with TRBD1 matching 7 bases. This CDR3 is 14 amino acids long. Germline values: CDR1 SGHRS, CDR2 YFSETQ. The V and J ends lost 4 bases and 6 bases, in that order; junction bases with no gene match: 7. The CDR3 region is CASSRDSAAQPQHF. The CDR3 DNA sequence: TGCGCCAGCAGCCGGGACAGTGCCGCTCAGCCCCAGCATTTT.

V is TRBV9 and J is TRBJ2-2; 8 nucleotides align to TRBD1. Per germline, CDR1 SGDLS and CDR2 YYNGEE. This CDR3 is built from 17 residues. V lost 4 bases, J lost 3 bases, and 11 bases stayed unmatched. DNA of the CDR3: TGTGCCAGCAGCAACAACCCGACAGGGGAAGACACCGGGGAGCTGTTTTTT. As protein: CASSNNPTGEDTGELFF.

V gene TRBV7-9 combines with J gene TRBJ1-5; D remains ambiguous. The CDR3 extends over 14 amino acids. The germline V gene encodes CDR1 SEHNR and CDR2 FQNEAQ (reference sequence). Deletions cut 3 bases from V and 0 bases from J, with 6 bases between. CDR3 DNA: TGTGCCAGCAGCTTGGGAGATAGCAATCAGCCCCAGCATTTT. Translating gives CASSLGDSNQPQHF.

J is TRBJ2-2 and V is TRBV11-3, with D perhaps being TRBD1 or TRBD2 (5 bases each). The CDR3 spans 16 residues. Germline loops: CDR1 SGHNT, CDR2 YENEEA. V was pared by 4 bases and J by 6 bases, with 18 bases between. The CDR3 DNA reads TGTGCCAGCAGCTCCCTTACGGGGCCGGCCGCCGGGGAGCTGTTTTTT. Protein sequence: CASSSLTGPAAGELFF.

V and J are TRBV27 and TRBJ2-7, with a possible D match to TRBD1 (5 bases). CDR1 is MNHEY, CDR2 SMNVEV, per germline (reference sequence). Trimming pared 3 bases from V and 3 bases from J, leaving 9 bases between. This CDR3 has 13 residues. The CDR3 loop reads CASSLVGDYEQYF. In DNA form, the CDR3 reads TGTGCCAGCAGTTTGGTAGGGGACTACGAGCAGTACTTC.

This sequence joins TRBV27 and TRBJ1-2; 10 bases match TRBD1. The CDR3 runs 15 residues. Germline assignment: CDR1 MNHEY and CDR2 SMNVEV (reference sequence). The V segment lost 0 bases and the J segment 6 bases; nucleotides outside the gene matches: 4. In DNA form, the CDR3 reads TGTGCCAGCAGTTTATCGGGGGGGACAGGGGATGGCTACACCTTC. Protein sequence: CASSLSGGTGDGYTF.

As regards this clone: A junction boundary mismatches the germline segment, possibly from a read error. As DNA, the CDR3 is TGCGCCAGCAGCTTGGACGGTACCCTTAGGGACGAGCACTACTTC. It translates to CASSLDGTLRDEHYF. The genes are TRBV5-1 and TRBJ2-7, with D possibly called TRBD1 or TRBD2 (5 bases each). This CDR3 contains 15 residues. Germline CDR1 and CDR2: SGHRS and YFSETQ. Full variable domain (remainder filled in from reference TRBV5-1 and TRBJ2-7): KAGVTQTPRYLIKTRGQQVTLSCSPISGHRSVSWYQQTPGQGLQFLFEYFSETQRNKGNFPGRFSGRQFSNSRSEMNVSTLELGDSALYLCASSLDGTLRDEHYFGPGTRLTVT.

This chain's CDR3 is CASRDATGSTGELFF. CDR3 DNA sequence: TGTGCCAGCAGAGACGCGACAGGGAGCACCGGGGAGCTGTTTTTT. This chain links TRBV2 with TRBJ2-2; 7 nucleotides align to TRBD1. V shed 6 bases, J shed 4 bases, and the junction held 8 bases outside the gene matches. Germline assignment: CDR1 SNHLY and CDR2 FYNNEI. The CDR3 covers 15 residues.

The chain joins TRBV29-1 to TRBJ2-5, with D maybe TRBD1 (5 bases). Germline CDR1 reads SQVTM; CDR2 reads ANQGSEA. The V end was cut by 5 bases, the J end by 4 bases, with 8 bases between. The CDR3 runs to 11 residues. CDR3 loop: CSVWQGETQYF. The CDR3 coding sequence is TGCAGCGTTTGGCAGGGAGAGACCCAGTACTTC.

This chain links TRBV15 with TRBJ2-1; 10 bases are shared with TRBD1. The V and J ends lost 5 bases and 6 bases, in that order; junction bases with no gene match: 7. Germline-derived CDR1 and CDR2 are LNHNV and YYDKDF (reference sequence). The length of the CDR3 is 15 residues. CDR3 loop: CATSGTDRGGNEQFF. In nucleotides, the CDR3 is TGTGCCACCAGCGGAACGGACAGGGGGGGCAATGAGCAGTTCTTC.

J is TRBJ2-1 and V is TRBV20-1; D is ambiguous. V was trimmed by 5 bases and J by 3 bases, leaving 5 bases between them. CDR1 is DFQATT, CDR2 SNEGSKA, per germline (reference sequence). The CDR3 is 11 amino acids. The CDR3 coding sequence is TGCAGTGCTGGCCACTACAATGAGCAGTTCTTC. Protein: CSAGHYNEQFF.

V is TRBV29-1 and J is TRBJ1-4, with 7 bases matching TRBD1. This CDR3 is built from 13 residues. With 2 bases clipped from V and 6 bases from J, the junction kept 3 bases outside the gene matches. In germline, CDR1 is SQVTM, CDR2 ANQGSEA. This chain's CDR3 is CSVETGEDEKLFF. The CDR3 DNA reads TGCAGCGTTGAAACAGGGGAGGATGAAAAACTGTTTTTT.

The chain is built from TRBV19 and TRBJ2-2; 7 bases agree with TRBD1. Looked up from germline, CDR1 is LNHDA and CDR2 is SQIVND (reference sequence). This CDR3 region has 16 residues. The V and J ends lost 10 bases and 3 bases, in that order; junction bases with no gene match: 14. This chain's CDR3 is CATEPRDSRYTGELFF. CDR3 DNA sequence: TGTGCCACTGAACCTCGGGACAGTAGATACACCGGGGAGCTGTTTTTT. Full variable domain (remainder filled in from reference TRBV19 and TRBJ2-2): DGGITQSPKYLFRKEGQNVTLSCEQNLNHDAMYWYRQDPGQGLRLIYYSQIVNDFQKGDIAEGYSVSREKKESFPLTVTSAQKNPTAFYLCATEPRDSRYTGELFFGEGSRLTVL.